There are a few counts of the clone carrying this T cell receptor beta chain. Its antigen is not known. The graft donor-derived T-allo10 cells reportedly recognize host alloantigens, are anergic, and suppress alloantigen-specifically. The sample comes from a study of type 1 regulatory T cells. For the study at large: T-allo10 is an in vitro-generated, Tr1-enriched CD4 T cell product specific for alloantigen.

Using its own MiXCR run on the reads, TCRdb lists one record per CDR3 protein. The sample contains around 62,000 distinct CDR3 sequences, roughly three fifths of which appear only once. The germline V and J ends were trimmed by 6 bases and 1 base, with 15 bases remaining between them. From germline, CDR1 is SGHTA and CDR2 FQGNSA. CDR3 size: 15 residues. The sample comprised cultured T cells, either the whole culture or a sorted T cell fraction (not recorded which). The subset: Tr1-enriched cell product generated in vitro against host alloantigens. This sequence originates from a human donor in good health. The chain employs TRBV7-2 and TRBJ1-1; D might be TRBD1 (5 bases). The CDR3, as DNA: TGTGCCAGCAGTTTTGGCAGGGCGCAGAACACTGAAGCTTTCTTT. As protein: CASSFGRAQNTEAFF.